This T cell receptor (beta chain) is drawn from a study of T cells expressing NK-cell markers. Study information: Eight donors were sequenced, seven testing HCMV-seropositive and one testing seronegative.

Overall study findings and caveats: It is unclear if expanded NKG2C-expressing clones target HCMV antigens. Dominance of the CD3+CD56-NKG2C+ fraction by these clonotypes also held in several donors.

The germline V gene has CDR1 MNHEY and CDR2 SVGEGT. The CDR3 runs to 14 residues. As for this clonotype: Antigen specificity is unknown.

TCR beta libraries carry UMIs added by 5'RACE template switching. TCRdb re-called the 5' RACE reads; one entry per CDR3 protein, DNA not given. The sample table sets out 440,000 or so distinct CDR3 sequences. J is TRBJ2-1 and V is TRBV6-2 or TRBV6-3; checking the TCRdb D call of TRBD1 is not possible without DNA. Sequencing was performed on blood T cells: a sorted CD56 or NKG2C T cell subset, CD4+ or CD8+ T cells, or bulk PBMC T cells (not recorded which). The source of this sequence is a woman aged 18-70 years in good health. The CDR3 loop is CASTSWTGNNEQFF.